This T cell receptor (beta chain) appears in the sequencing data of a study of blood T cell repertoires in COVID-19. Trimming cost V 4 bases and J 2 bases, with 11 bases left between them. The germline V gene encodes CDR1 SQVTM and CDR2 ANQGSEA. CDR3 length: 13 amino acids. The data were produced by immunoSEQ multiplex PCR, yet TCRdb's version contains in-frame clones alone and is incomplete. This table has around 250,000 clones, about 80% appearing once. The TCR sequence derives from a man aged 45-65 years who had recovered from COVID-19. The sequencing sample was made of PBMCs or T cells enriched from blood (not recorded which). V is TRBV29-1 and J is TRBJ1-1; D is uncertain. CDR3 protein: CSVAGAYNTEAFF. CDR3 sequence (DNA): TGCAGCGTTGCCGGTGCGTATAACACTGAAGCTTTCTTT. Using reference TRBV29-1 and TRBJ1-1 for the parts outside the CDR3, the full variable domain is SAVISQKPSRDICQRGTSLTIQCQVDSQVTMMFWYRQQPGQSLTLIATANQGSEATYESGFVIDKFPISRPNLTFSTLTVSNMSPEDSSIYLCSVAGAYNTEAFFGQGTRLTVV.